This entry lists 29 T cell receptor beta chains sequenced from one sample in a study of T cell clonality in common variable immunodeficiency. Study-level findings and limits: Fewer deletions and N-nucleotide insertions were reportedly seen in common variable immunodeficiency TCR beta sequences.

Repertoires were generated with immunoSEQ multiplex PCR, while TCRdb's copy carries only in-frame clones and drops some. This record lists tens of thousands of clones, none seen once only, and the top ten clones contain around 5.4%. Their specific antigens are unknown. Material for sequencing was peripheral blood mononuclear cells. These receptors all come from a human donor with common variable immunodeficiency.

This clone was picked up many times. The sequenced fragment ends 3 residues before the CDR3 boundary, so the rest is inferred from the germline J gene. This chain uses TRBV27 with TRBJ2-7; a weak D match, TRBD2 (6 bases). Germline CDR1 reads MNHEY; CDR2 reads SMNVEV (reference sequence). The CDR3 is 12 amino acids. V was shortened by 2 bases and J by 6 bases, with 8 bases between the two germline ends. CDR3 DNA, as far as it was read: TGTGCCAGCAGTTTAGGGCGGGGCGAG. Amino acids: CASSLGRGE. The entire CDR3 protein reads CASSLGRGEQYF.

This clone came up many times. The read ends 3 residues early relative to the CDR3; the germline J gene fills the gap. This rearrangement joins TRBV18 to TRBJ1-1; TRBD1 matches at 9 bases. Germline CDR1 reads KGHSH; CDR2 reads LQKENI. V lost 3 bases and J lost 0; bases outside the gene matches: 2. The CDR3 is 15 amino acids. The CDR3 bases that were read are TGTGCCAGCTCACCCACAGGGGGCTTGAACACTGAA. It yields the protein CASSPTGGLNTE. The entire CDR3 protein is CASSPTGGLNTEAFF.

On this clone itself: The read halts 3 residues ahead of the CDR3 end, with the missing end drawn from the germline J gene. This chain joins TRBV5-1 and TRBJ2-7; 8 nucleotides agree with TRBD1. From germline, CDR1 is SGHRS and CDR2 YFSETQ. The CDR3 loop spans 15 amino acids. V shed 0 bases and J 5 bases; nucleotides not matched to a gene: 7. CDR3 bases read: TGCGCCAGCAGCTTGGATGCAGGGGGCTGGAACGAG. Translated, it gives CASSLDAGGWNE. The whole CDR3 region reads CASSLDAGGWNEQYF.

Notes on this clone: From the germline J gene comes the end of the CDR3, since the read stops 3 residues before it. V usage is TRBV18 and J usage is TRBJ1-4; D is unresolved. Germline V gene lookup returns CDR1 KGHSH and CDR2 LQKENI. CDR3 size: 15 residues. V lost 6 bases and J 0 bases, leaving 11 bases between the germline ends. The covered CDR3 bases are TGTGCCAGCTCTCTTACACGGGCAACTAATGAAAAA. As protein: CASSLTRATNEK. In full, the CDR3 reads CASSLTRATNEKLFF.

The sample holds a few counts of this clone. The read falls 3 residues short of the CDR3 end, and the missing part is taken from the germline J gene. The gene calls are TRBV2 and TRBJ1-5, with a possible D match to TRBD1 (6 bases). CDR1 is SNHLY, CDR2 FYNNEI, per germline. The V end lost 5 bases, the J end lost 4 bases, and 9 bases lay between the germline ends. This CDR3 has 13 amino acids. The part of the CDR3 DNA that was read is TGTGCCAGCAGTCTGGACAGAAATCAGCCC. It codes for CASSLDRNQP. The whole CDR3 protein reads CASSLDRNQPQHF.

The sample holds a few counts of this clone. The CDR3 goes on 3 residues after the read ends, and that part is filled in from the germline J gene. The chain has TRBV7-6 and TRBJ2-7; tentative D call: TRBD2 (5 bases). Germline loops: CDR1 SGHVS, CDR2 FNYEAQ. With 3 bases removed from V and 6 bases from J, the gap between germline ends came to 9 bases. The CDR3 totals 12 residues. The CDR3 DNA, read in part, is TGTGCCAGCAGCTTCCTCCTAGCCGAG. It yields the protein CASSFLLAE. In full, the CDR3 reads CASSFLLAEQYF.

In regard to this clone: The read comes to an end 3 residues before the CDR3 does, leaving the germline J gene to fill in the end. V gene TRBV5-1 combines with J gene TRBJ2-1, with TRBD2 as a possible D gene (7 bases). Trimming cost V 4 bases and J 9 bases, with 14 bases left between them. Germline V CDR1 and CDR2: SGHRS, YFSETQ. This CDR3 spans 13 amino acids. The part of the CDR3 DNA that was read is TGCGCCAGCAGCGCCGGGGGGCAAGTTGAG. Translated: CASSAGGQVE. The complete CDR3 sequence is CASSAGGQVEQFF.

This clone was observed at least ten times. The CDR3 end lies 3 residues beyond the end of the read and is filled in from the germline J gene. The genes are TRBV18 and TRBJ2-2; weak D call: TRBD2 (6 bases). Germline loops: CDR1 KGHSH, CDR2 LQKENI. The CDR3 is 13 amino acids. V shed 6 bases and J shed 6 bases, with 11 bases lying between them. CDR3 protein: CASSEGVAGELFF. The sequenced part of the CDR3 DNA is TGTGCCAGCTCGGAGGGCGTGGCCGGGGAG.

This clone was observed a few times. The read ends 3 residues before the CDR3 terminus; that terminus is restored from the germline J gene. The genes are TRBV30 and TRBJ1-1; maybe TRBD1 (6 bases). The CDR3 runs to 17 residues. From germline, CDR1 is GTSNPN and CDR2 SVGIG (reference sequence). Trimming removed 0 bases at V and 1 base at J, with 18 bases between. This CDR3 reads CAWSVLKVGQSNTEAFF. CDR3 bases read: TGTGCCTGGAGTGTACTTAAAGTCGGACAGTCGAACACTGAA.

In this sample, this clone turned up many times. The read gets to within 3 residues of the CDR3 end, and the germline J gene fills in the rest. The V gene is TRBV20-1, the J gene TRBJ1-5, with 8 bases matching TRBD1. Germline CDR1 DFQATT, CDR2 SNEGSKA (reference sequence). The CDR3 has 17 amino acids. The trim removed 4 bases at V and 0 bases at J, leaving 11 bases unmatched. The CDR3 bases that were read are TGCAGTGCTATAGATAGGACAGGGACTTATAGCAATCAGCCC. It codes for CSAIDRTGTYSNQP. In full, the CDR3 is CSAIDRTGTYSNQPQHF.

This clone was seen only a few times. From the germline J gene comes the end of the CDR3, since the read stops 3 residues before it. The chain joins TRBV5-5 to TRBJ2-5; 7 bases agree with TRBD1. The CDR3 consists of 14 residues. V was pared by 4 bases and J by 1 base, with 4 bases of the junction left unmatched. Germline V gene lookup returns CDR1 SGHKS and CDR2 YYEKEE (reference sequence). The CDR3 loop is CASSKGGSQETQYF. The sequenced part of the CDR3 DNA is TGTGCCAGCAGCAAAGGGGGCAGCCAAGAGACC.

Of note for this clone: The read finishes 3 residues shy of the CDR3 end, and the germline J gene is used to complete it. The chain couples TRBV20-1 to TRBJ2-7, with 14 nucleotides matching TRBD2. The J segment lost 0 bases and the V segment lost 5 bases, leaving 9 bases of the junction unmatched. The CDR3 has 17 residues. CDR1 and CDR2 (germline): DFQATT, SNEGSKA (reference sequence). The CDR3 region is CSARGTSGGPVSYEQYF. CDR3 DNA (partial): TGCAGTGCTCGAGGGACTAGCGGGGGACCCGTCTCCTACGAG.

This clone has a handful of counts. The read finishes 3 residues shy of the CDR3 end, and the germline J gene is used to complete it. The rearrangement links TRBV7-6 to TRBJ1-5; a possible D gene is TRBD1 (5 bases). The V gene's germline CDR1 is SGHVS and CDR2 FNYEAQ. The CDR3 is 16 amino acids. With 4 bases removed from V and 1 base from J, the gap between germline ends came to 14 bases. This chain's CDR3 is CASSSQGIGSNQPQHF. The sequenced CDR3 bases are TGTGCCAGCAGCTCGCAGGGTATCGGGAGCAATCAGCCC.

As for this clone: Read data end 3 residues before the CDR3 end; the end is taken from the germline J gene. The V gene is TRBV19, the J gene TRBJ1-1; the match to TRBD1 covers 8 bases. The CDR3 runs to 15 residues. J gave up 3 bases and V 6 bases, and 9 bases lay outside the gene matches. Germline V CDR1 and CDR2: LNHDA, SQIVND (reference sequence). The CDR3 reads CASRDRVFLDTEAFF. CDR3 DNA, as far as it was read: TGTGCCAGTAGGGACAGGGTCTTTTTGGACACTGAA.

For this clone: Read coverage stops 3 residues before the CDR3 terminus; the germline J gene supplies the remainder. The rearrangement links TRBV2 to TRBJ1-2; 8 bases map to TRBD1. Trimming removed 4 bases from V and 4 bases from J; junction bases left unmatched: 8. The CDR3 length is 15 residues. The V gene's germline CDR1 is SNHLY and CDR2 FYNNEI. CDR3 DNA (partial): TGTGCCAGCAGTGGCCCAGGGGGCCTATCCTATGGC. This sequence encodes CASSGPGGLSYG. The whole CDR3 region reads CASSGPGGLSYGYTF.

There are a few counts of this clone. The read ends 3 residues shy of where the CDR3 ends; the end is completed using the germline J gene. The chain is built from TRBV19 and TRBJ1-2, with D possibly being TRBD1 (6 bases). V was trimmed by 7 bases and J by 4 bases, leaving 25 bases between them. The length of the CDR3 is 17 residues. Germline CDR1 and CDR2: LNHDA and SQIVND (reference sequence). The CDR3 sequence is CASTSGDGDQRFYGYTF. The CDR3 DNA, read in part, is TGTGCCAGTACCTCAGGGGACGGGGATCAGAGATTCTATGGC.

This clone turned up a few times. Partial CDR3 DNA: TGTGCCAGTAGTATCCATAGCTCTGGAAACACC. Translation gives CASSIHSSGNT. The whole CDR3 sequence reads CASSIHSSGNTIYF. This chain connects TRBV19 to TRBJ1-3; D not resolved. The CDR3 end lies 3 residues beyond the end of the read and is filled in from the germline J gene. The germline V and J ends were trimmed by 3 bases and 0 bases, with 6 bases remaining between them. Germline V gives CDR1 LNHDA, CDR2 SQIVND (reference sequence). This CDR3 has 14 residues.

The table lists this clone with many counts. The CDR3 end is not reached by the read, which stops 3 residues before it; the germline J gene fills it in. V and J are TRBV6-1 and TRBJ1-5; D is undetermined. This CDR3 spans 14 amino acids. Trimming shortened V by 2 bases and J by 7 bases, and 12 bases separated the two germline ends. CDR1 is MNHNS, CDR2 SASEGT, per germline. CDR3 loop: CASSEFGSWQPQHF. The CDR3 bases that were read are TGTGCCAGCAGTGAATTCGGGTCATGGCAGCCC.

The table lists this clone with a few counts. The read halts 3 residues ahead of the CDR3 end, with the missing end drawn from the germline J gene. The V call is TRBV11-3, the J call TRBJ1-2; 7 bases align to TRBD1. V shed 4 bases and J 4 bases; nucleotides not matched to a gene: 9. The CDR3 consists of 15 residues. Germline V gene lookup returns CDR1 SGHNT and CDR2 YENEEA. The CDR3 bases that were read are TGTGCCAGCAGCTCCACAGGGGCCCCTTTCTATGGC. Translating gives CASSSTGAPFYG. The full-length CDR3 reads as CASSSTGAPFYGYTF.

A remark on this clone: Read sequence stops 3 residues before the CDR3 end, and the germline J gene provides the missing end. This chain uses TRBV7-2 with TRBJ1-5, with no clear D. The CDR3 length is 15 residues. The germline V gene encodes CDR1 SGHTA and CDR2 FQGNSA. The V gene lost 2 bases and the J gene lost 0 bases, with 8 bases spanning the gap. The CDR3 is CASSLNRGSNQPQHF. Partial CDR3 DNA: TGTGCCAGCAGCTTAAACCGAGGTAGCAATCAGCCC. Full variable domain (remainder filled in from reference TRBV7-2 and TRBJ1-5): GAGVSQSPSNKVTEKGKDVELRCDPISGHTALYWYRQSLGQGLEFLIYFQGNSAPDKSGLPSDRFSAERTGGSVSTLTIQRTQQEDSAVYLCASSLNRGSNQPQHFGDGTRLSIL.

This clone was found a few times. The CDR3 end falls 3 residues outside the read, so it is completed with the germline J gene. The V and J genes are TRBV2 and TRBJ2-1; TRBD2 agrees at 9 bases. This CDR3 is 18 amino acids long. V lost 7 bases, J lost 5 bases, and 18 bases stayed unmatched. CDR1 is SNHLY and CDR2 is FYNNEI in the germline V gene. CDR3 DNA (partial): TGTGCCAGCATGAGCCGTGCGGGGGGGGATCCCATGAACAATGAG. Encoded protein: CASMSRAGGDPMNNE. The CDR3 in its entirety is CASMSRAGGDPMNNEQFF.

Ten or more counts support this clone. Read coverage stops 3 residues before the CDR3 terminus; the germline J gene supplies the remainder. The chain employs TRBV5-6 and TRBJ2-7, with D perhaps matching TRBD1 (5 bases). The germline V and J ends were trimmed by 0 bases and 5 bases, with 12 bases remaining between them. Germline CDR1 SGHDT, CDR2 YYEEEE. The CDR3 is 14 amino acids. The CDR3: CASSLGGRVDEQYF. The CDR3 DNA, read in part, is TGTGCCAGCAGCTTGGGGGGCAGGGTAGACGAG.

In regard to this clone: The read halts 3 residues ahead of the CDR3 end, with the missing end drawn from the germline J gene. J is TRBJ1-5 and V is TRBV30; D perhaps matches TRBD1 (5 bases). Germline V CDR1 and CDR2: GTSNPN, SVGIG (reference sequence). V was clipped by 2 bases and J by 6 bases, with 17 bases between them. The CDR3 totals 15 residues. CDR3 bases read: TGTGCCTGGAGTTCGTGGGGCAGAAGTGGTCAGCCC. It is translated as CAWSSWGRSGQP. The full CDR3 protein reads CAWSSWGRSGQPQHF.

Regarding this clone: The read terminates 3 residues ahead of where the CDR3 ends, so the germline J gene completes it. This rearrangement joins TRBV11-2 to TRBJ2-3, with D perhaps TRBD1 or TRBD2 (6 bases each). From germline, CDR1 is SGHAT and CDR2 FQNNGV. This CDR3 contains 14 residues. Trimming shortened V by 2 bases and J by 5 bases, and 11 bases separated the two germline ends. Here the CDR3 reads CASSLSRGGDTQYF. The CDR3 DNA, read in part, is TGTGCCAGCAGCTTATCCAGGGGAGGAGATACG.

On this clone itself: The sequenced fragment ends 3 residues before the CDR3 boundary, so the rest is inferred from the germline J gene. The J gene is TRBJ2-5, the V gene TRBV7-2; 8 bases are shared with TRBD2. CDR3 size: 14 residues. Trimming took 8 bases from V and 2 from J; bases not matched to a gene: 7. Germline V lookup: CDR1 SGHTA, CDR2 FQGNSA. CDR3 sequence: CASAYGGGQETQYF. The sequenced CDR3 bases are TGTGCCAGCGCCTACGGCGGGGGGCAAGAGACC. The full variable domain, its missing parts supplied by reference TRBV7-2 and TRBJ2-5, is GAGVSQSPSNKVTEKGKDVELRCDPISGHTALYWYRQSLGQGLEFLIYFQGNSAPDKSGLPSDRFSAERTGGSVSTLTIQRTQQEDSAVYLCASAYGGGQETQYFGPGTRLLVL.

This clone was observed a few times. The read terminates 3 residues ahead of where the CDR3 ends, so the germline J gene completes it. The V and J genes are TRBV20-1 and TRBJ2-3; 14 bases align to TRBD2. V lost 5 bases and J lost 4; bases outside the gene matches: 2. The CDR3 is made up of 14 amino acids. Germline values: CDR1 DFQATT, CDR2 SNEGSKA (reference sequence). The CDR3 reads CSARLAGGADTQYF. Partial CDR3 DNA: TGCAGTGCTCGACTAGCGGGGGGGGCAGATACG.

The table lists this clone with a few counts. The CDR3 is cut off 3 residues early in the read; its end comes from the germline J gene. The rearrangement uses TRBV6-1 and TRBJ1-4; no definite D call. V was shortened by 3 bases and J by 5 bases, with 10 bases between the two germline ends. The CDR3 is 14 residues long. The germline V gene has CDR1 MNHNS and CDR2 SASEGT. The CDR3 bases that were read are TGTGCCAGCAGTGATTTAGGGTTAAATGAAAAA. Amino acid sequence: CASSDLGLNEK. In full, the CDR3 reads CASSDLGLNEKLFF.

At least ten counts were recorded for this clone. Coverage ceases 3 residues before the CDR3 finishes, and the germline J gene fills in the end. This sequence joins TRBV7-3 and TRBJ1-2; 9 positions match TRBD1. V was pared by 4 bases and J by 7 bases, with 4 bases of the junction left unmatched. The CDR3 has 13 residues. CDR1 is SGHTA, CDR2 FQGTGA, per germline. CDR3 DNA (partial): TGTGCCAGCAGCTCGGGACAGGGCGGTGGC. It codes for CASSSGQGGG. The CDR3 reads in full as CASSSGQGGGYTF.

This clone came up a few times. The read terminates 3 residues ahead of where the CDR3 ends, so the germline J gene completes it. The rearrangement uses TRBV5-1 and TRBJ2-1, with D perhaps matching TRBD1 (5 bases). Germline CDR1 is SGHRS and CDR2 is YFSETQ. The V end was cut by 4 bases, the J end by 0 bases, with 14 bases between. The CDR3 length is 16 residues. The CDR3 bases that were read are TGCGCCAGCAGCGGCCAGGGCGTTAGCTCCTACAATGAG. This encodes CASSGQGVSSYNE. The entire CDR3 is CASSGQGVSSYNEQFF.